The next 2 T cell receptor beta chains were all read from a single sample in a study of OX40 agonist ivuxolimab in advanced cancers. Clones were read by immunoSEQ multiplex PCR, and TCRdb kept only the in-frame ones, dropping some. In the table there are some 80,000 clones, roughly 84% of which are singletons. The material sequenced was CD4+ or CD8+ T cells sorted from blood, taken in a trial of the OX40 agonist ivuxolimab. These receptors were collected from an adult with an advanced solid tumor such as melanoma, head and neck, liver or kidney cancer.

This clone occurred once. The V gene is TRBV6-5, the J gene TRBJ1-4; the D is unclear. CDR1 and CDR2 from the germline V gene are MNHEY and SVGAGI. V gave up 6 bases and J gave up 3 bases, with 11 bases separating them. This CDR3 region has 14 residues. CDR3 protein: CASSRGRSNEKLFF. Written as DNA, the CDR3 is TGTGCCAGCAGCCGTGGACGGTCTAATGAAAAACTGTTTTTT.

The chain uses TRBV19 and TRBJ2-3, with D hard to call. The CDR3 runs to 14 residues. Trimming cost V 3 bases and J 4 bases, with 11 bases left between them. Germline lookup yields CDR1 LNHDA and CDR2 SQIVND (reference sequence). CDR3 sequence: CASSMIGFADTQYF. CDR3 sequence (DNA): TGTGCCAGTAGTATGATCGGGTTTGCAGATACGCAGTATTTT.